Each of the 17 T cell receptor beta chains below was sequenced from the same sample in a study of blood T cell repertoires in COVID-19 (dated by TCRdb to 2018 to 2020). The protocol used for the library was the immunoSEQ multiplex PCR assay. TCRdb carries this immuneACCESS record with in-frame sequences only. Its versions omit some clonotypes, under half of them owing to an unresolved V gene in the studies checked, with the rest unexplained. In all, the sample holds about 260,000 clones, and over 75% of those were seen once. Jointly, the top ten make up roughly 13% of the sample. Sequencing was carried out using peripheral blood. The receptors were sampled from a human donor in a cohort sampled during active COVID-19.

V is TRBV20-1 and J is TRBJ2-5; the D is unclear. Trimming stripped 3 bases from V and 1 base from J, with 12 bases between. In germline, CDR1 is DFQATT, CDR2 SNEGSKA (reference sequence). There are 14 residues in the CDR3. CDR3 protein: CSASVVSPQETQYF. The CDR3, as DNA: TGCAGTGCTAGTGTCGTGTCTCCCCAAGAGACCCAGTACTTC.

The V call is TRBV5-1, the J call TRBJ2-1, with D maybe TRBD2 (6 bases). Germline V gives CDR1 SGHRS, CDR2 YFSETQ. The CDR3 totals 13 residues. The ends were cut back, 4 bases at V and 7 bases at J, with 12 bases in the middle. The CDR3 sequence: CASSPRLENEQFF. The CDR3 DNA sequence: TGCGCCAGCAGCCCCAGACTAGAGAATGAGCAGTTCTTC. Complete variable domain (other parts from reference TRBV5-1 and TRBJ2-1): KAGVTQTPRYLIKTRGQQVTLSCSPISGHRSVSWYQQTPGQGLQFLFEYFSETQRNKGNFPGRFSGRQFSNSRSEMNVSTLELGDSALYLCASSPRLENEQFFGPGTRLTVL.

This clone was counted only a few times. The V and J genes are TRBV20-1 and TRBJ2-3; TRBD2 aligns across 10 bases. The ends lost 3 bases at V and 2 bases at J; junction bases unmatched: 5. There are 15 residues in the CDR3. The germline gives CDR1 DFQATT, CDR2 SNEGSKA (reference sequence). The DNA for the CDR3 is TGCAGTGCTAGTGCCGGGACTAGCGCCACAGATACGCAGTATTTT. Translation: CSASAGTSATDTQYF.

The CDR3 spells CASRPDTGLAGGTDTQYF. As DNA, the CDR3 is TGCGCCAGCAGACCAGATACGGGACTAGCGGGCGGCACAGATACGCAGTATTTT. The genes are TRBV5-1 and TRBJ2-3, with TRBD2 identical over 12 bases. The length of the CDR3 is 18 residues. The V segment lost 5 bases and the J segment 1 base; nucleotides outside the gene matches: 11. Germline lookup yields CDR1 SGHRS and CDR2 YFSETQ.

The CDR3 region has the DNA TGCGCCAGCAGCCTATCGACTAGCGGGAACAACGAGCAGTACTTC. Translation gives CASSLSTSGNNEQYF. The J gene is TRBJ2-7, the V gene TRBV4-3; 11 bases are a match to TRBD2. The CDR3 consists of 15 residues. The trim removed 4 bases at V and 5 bases at J, leaving 7 bases unmatched. The germline V gene has CDR1 LGHNA and CDR2 YSLEER.

The J gene is TRBJ1-4, the V gene TRBV7-2; a weak D match, TRBD1 (5 bases). Trimming shortened V by 5 bases and J by 2 bases, and 9 bases separated the two germline ends. CDR1 and CDR2 from the germline V gene are SGHTA and FQGNSA. The CDR3 loop spans 14 amino acids. In nucleotides, the CDR3 is TGTGCCAGCAGCCAGGGTGGGACTAATGAAAAACTGTTTTTT. Protein: CASSQGGTNEKLFF.

This clone was seen only a few times. Here the CDR3 DNA reads TGTGCCAGCAGCCAAGACCCAAACCTCTACGCATACGAGCAGTACTTC. Translating gives CASSQDPNLYAYEQYF. The rearrangement uses TRBV4-2 and TRBJ2-7; D call uncertain. Germline values: CDR1 LGHNA, CDR2 YNFKEQ. The CDR3 extends over 16 amino acids. The V end lost 0 bases, the J end lost 4 bases, and 16 bases lay between the germline ends.

This clone was seen more than once but under ten times. V and J are TRBV5-1 and TRBJ2-1; 11 bases line up with TRBD2. The CDR3 is 17 amino acids. V was clipped by 1 base and J by 5 bases; unmatched bases: 8. Germline V gives CDR1 SGHRS, CDR2 YFSETQ. The CDR3 is CASSLWLLAGEDNEQFF. The CDR3 nucleotides are TGCGCCAGCAGCTTGTGGCTACTAGCGGGAGAAGACAATGAGCAGTTCTTC.

The chain uses TRBV28 and TRBJ2-2; D possibly corresponds to TRBD2 (6 bases). With 5 bases removed from V and 3 bases from J, the gap between germline ends came to 19 bases. The CDR3 is made up of 17 amino acids. Germline V gene lookup returns CDR1 MDHEN and CDR2 SYDVKM. This CDR3 is CASSTFGRTTYTGELFF. The CDR3 region has the DNA TGTGCCAGCAGTACGTTCGGCCGGACTACATACACCGGGGAGCTGTTTTTT.

Only one count was recorded for this clone. The V call is TRBV18, the J call TRBJ1-3, with D possibly being TRBD1 (5 bases). The CDR3 spans 14 residues. V lost 1 base and J 6 bases, leaving 10 bases between the germline ends. In germline, CDR1 is KGHSH, CDR2 LQKENI. CDR3 in amino acids: CASSPQGSKNTIYF. In DNA form, the CDR3 reads TGTGCCAGCTCACCACAGGGGTCGAAAAACACCATATATTTT.

V and J are TRBV2 and TRBJ2-1; 9 bases map to TRBD2. Germline assignment: CDR1 SNHLY and CDR2 FYNNEI. This CDR3 contains 13 residues. The ends lost 5 bases at V and 9 bases at J; junction bases unmatched: 5. CDR3 in amino acids: CASSRSSGTEQFF. The CDR3, as DNA: TGTGCCAGCAGTCGATCTAGCGGGACTGAGCAGTTCTTC.

V usage is TRBV7-2 and J usage is TRBJ2-2; TRBD2 agrees at 10 bases. The length of the CDR3 is 16 residues. After removal of 5 bases from V and 2 bases from J, the junction contained 5 bases not matched to a gene. CDR1 is SGHTA, CDR2 FQGNSA, per germline. The chain's CDR3 is CASSHRLAGNTGELFF. Written as DNA, the CDR3 is TGTGCCAGCAGCCATCGACTAGCGGGTAACACCGGGGAGCTGTTTTTT.

The chain joins TRBV24-1 to TRBJ2-2, with D perhaps TRBD1 (5 bases). Trimming took off 2 bases at V and 6 bases at J, with 9 bases between the two ends. CDR3 length: 14 residues. Germline values: CDR1 KGHDR, CDR2 SFDVKD. The DNA for the CDR3 is TGTGCCACCAGTGATTCAGGGTATGCCGGGGAGCTGTTTTTT. This encodes CATSDSGYAGELFF.

The table lists this clone with a few counts. V is TRBV29-1 and J is TRBJ1-2; a weak D match, TRBD1 (5 bases). Germline V gene sequence: CDR1 SQVTM, CDR2 ANQGSEA. The CDR3 sequence is 11 residues long. Trimming removed 3 bases at V and 6 bases at J, with 8 bases between. The CDR3 nucleotides are TGCAGCGTTGACAGGGAGGATGGCTACACCTTC. Its translation is CSVDREDGYTF.

The chain is built from TRBV19 and TRBJ2-7, with D possibly being TRBD2 (5 bases). This CDR3 has 12 amino acids. Trimming pared 4 bases from V and 5 bases from J, leaving 9 bases between. Germline lookup yields CDR1 LNHDA and CDR2 SQIVND (reference sequence). CDR3 sequence (DNA): TGTGCCAGTAGTACCTACGGGAACGAGCAGTACTTC. It is translated as CASSTYGNEQYF.

V gene TRBV4-1 combines with J gene TRBJ2-3; no clear D. The ends were cut back, 2 bases at V and 5 bases at J, with 8 bases in the middle. From germline, CDR1 is MGHRA and CDR2 YSYEKL. The CDR3 is 13 residues long. The CDR3 bases are TGCGCCAGCAGCCAAAGATTGAGAGATACGCAGTATTTT. Encoded protein: CASSQRLRDTQYF.

This sequence joins TRBV15 and TRBJ1-4, with D unresolved. The CDR3 is 16 residues long. Germline V lookup: CDR1 LNHNV, CDR2 YYDKDF (reference sequence). Trimming left V 5 bases short and J 0 bases short, with 13 bases between. The CDR3 sequence: CATSLTRETTNEKLFF. In DNA, the CDR3 is TGTGCCACCAGCTTGACACGGGAAACAACTAATGAAAAACTGTTTTTT.